This T cell receptor (beta chain) was recorded in a study of shared clonotypes between healthy human individuals. This clone appeared a single time. Its cognate antigen is unknown. Germline lookup yields CDR1 LNHDA and CDR2 SQIVND (reference sequence). V shed 5 bases and J 9 bases; nucleotides not matched to a gene: 16. The length of the CDR3 is 19 residues. Under the authors' procedure: Junction-only immunoSEQ data arrived without quality scores, meaning filtering differed. Sequencing was performed with immunoSEQ multiplex PCR; in TCRdb, only in-frame clones are kept and a portion is missing. D and trimming come from the DNA, and the V and J calls and clone size come from that table. The table records hundreds of thousands of clones, approximately 74% of them present only once. Regarding the study as a whole: Among several donors, roughly 5% of naive CD4 clonotypes were found in common.

Naive CD4+ cells were CD45RA-selected; the remaining cells were memory. The rearrangement uses TRBV19 and TRBJ2-1; 16 bases map to TRBD2. The sample was memory CD4+ T cells sorted from blood. Subset defined: CD45RA-negative fraction. The TCR comes from a woman in her 30s in good health. The CDR3 sequence is CASSPTGTSGRASPREQFF. The CDR3 bases are TGTGCCAGTAGTCCGACCGGGACTAGCGGGAGGGCCTCACCTCGTGAGCAGTTCTTC.